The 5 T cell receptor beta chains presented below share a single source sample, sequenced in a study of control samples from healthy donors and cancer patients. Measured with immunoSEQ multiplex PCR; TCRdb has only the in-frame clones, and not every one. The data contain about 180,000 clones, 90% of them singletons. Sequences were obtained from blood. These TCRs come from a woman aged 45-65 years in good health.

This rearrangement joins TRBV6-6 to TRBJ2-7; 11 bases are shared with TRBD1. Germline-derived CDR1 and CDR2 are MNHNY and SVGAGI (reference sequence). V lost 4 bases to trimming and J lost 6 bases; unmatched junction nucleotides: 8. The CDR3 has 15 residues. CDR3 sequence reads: CASSSFSGQGGEQYF. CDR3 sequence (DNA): TGTGCCAGCAGTTCTTTTTCGGGACAGGGGGGCGAGCAGTACTTC.

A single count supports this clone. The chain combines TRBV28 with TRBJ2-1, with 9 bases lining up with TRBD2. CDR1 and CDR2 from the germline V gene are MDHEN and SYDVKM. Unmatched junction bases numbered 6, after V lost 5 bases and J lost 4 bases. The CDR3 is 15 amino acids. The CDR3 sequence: CASSPTSGVYNEQFF. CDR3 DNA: TGTGCCAGCAGTCCGACTAGCGGAGTATACAATGAGCAGTTCTTC.

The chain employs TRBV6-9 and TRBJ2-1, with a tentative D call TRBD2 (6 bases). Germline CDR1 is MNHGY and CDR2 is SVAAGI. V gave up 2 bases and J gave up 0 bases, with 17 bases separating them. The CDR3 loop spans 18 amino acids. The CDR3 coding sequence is TGTGCCAGCAGTTATACCCCGGCTAGCGCGAGCTCCTACAATGAGCAGTTCTTC. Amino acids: CASSYTPASASSYNEQFF.

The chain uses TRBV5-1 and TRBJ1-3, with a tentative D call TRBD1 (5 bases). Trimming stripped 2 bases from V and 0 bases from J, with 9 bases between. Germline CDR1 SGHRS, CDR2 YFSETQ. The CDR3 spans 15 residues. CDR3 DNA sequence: TGCGCCAGCAGCTTCGACAGAAGCTCTGGAAACACCATATATTTT. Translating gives CASSFDRSSGNTIYF.

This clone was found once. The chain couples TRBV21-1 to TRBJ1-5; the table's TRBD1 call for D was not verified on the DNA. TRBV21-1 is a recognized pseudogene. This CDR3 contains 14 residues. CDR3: CASSKVTGNQPQHF. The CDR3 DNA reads TGTGCCAGCAGCAAAGTAACAGGTAATCAGCCCCAGCATTTT.